A single sample gave rise to the 28 T cell receptor beta chains below, sequenced in a study of long-term antiretroviral therapy in people with HIV. Survey level was the resolution at which the v3.0 immunoSEQ assay ran. Only in-frame clones appear in the TCRdb table, and some are missing; sequencing was by immunoSEQ multiplex PCR. The table shows 35,000 or so clones, with 80% to 90% occurring only once. Sequences were derived from unsorted PBMCs, sampled 2.2 years after starting antiretroviral therapy. Receptor source: a man younger than 35 with HIV.

The rearrangement links TRBV30 to TRBJ2-1, with D possibly called TRBD1 or TRBD2 (6 bases each). CDR3 size: 14 residues. The V end lost 5 bases, the J end lost 4 bases, and 15 bases lay between the germline ends. In germline, CDR1 is GTSNPN, CDR2 SVGIG (reference sequence). CDR3: CAWRSWRGYNEQFF. CDR3 nucleotide sequence: TGTGCCTGGCGGTCCTGGAGGGGGTACAATGAGCAGTTCTTC.

J is TRBJ2-7 and V is TRBV27; tentatively, D is TRBD1 (6 bases). This CDR3 region has 14 residues. CDR1 is MNHEY, CDR2 SMNVEV, per germline (reference sequence). V lost 3 bases to trimming and J lost 4 bases, with 13 bases between them. The CDR3 DNA reads as TGTGCCAGCAGTTTCCAGCAGGGGTTTTACGAGCAGTACTTC. Amino acid sequence: CASSFQQGFYEQYF.

This clone was recorded only once. The chain joins TRBV10-3 to TRBJ2-5; D not certain. Germline CDR1 ENHRY, CDR2 SYGVKD. Trimming took off 6 bases at V and 4 bases at J, with 15 bases between the two ends. The CDR3 has 14 residues. CDR3 residues: CAIRDGFSRETQYF. The CDR3 DNA sequence: TGTGCCATCAGGGATGGTTTTAGCCGAGAGACCCAGTACTTC.

Written as DNA, the CDR3 is TGTGCCAGTAGCACAGGGGGTGGCTACACCTTC. It encodes CASSTGGGYTF. V and J are TRBV19 and TRBJ1-2; TRBD1 matches at 8 bases. The CDR3 contains 11 residues. V shed 6 bases and J 7 bases; nucleotides not matched to a gene: 1. Germline V gene data show CDR1 as LNHDA and CDR2 as SQIVND (reference sequence). The entire variable domain, with the rest obtained from reference TRBV19 and TRBJ1-2, is as follows: DGGITQSPKYLFRKEGQNVTLSCEQNLNHDAMYWYRQDPGQGLRLIYYSQIVNDFQKGDIAEGYSVSREKKESFPLTVTSAQKNPTAFYLCASSTGGGYTFGSGTRLTVV.

The chain links TRBV2 to TRBJ2-7; TRBD1 is a possible D gene (5 bases). V lost 3 bases and J 2 bases, leaving 11 bases between the germline ends. This CDR3 region has 14 residues. Germline values: CDR1 SNHLY, CDR2 FYNNEI. Here the CDR3 reads CASSERTSTYEQYF. CDR3 sequence (DNA): TGTGCCAGCAGTGAGAGGACAAGCACCTACGAGCAGTACTTC.

The chain is built from TRBV5-6 and TRBJ2-2; TRBD1 might be the D (5 bases). CDR3 length equals 14 residues. Trimming removed 2 bases from V and 8 bases from J, with 13 bases in between. CDR1 is SGHDT, CDR2 YYEEEE, per germline. The CDR3 region is CASSFRAGRGELFF. The CDR3 DNA is TGTGCCAGCAGCTTTCGGGCAGGGCGGGGGGAGCTGTTTTTT.

This rearrangement joins TRBV28 to TRBJ2-7, with D uncertain. The V end was cut by 6 bases, the J end by 5 bases, with 11 bases between. CDR1 is MDHEN and CDR2 is SYDVKM in the germline V gene. The CDR3 has 12 residues. This CDR3 reads CASSPGRNEQYF. CDR3 DNA sequence: TGTGCCAGCAGCCCCGGACGGAACGAGCAGTACTTC.

The J gene is TRBJ2-1, the V gene TRBV28, with 7 positions matching TRBD2. J gave up 7 bases and V 10 bases, and 7 bases lay outside the gene matches. This CDR3 contains 12 residues. Germline V gives CDR1 MDHEN, CDR2 SYDVKM. CDR3 region: CATRENGNEQFF. The DNA of the CDR3 is TGTGCCACGCGGGAGAATGGGAATGAGCAGTTCTTC. Combining the CDR3 with reference TRBV28 and TRBJ2-1 gives the whole variable domain DVKVTQSSRYLVKRTGEKVFLECVQDMDHENMFWYRQDPGLGLRLIYFSYDVKMKEKGDIPEGYSVSREKKERFSLILESASTNQTSMYLCATRENGNEQFFGPGTRLTVL.

This clone has a handful of counts. The chain is built from TRBV6-5 and TRBJ2-1; D not resolved. Per the germline V gene, CDR1 is MNHEY and CDR2 is SVGAGI. The CDR3 loop spans 15 amino acids. Trimming cost V 0 bases and J 0 bases, with 6 bases left between them. In DNA, the CDR3 is TGTGCCAGCAGTTACTCAGCAAGCTCCTACAATGAGCAGTTCTTC. It is translated as CASSYSASSYNEQFF.

This rearrangement joins TRBV6-4 to TRBJ1-1; TRBD1 matches at 12 bases. The CDR3 extends over 16 amino acids. Germline values: CDR1 MRHNA, CDR2 SNTAGT. The V and J ends lost 6 bases and 1 base, in that order; junction bases with no gene match: 6. The CDR3 region is CASSPGQGAKNTEAFF. The CDR3 DNA reads TGTGCCAGCAGCCCGGGACAGGGGGCGAAGAACACTGAAGCTTTCTTT.

In regard to this clone: A junction boundary mismatches the germline segment, possibly from a read error. CDR3 bases: TGCGCCATCGGGGGATGGGAGACCCAGTACTTC. It codes for CAIGGWETQYF. J is TRBJ2-5 and V is TRBV30; the D gene is possibly TRBD2 (6 bases). The CDR3 runs 11 residues. In germline, CDR1 is GTSNPN, CDR2 SVGIG (reference sequence).

This chain joins TRBV2 and TRBJ2-6; 8 positions agree with TRBD1. The germline gives CDR1 SNHLY, CDR2 FYNNEI. CDR3 length equals 17 residues. J lost 0 bases, V lost 5 bases, and 6 bases had no gene match. The CDR3 DNA follows: TGTGCCAGCAGTCCCTCAGGGGGCAGCTCTGGGGCCAACGTCCTGACTTTC. As protein: CASSPSGGSSGANVLTF.

This clone was observed a few times. V usage is TRBV30 and J usage is TRBJ2-7; D is undetermined. Between the trimmed V and J ends, which lost 3 bases and 7 bases, there was a span of 10 bases. Per germline, CDR1 GTSNPN and CDR2 SVGIG (reference sequence). CDR3 size: 11 residues. CDR3 bases: TGTGCCTGGAGCGCCAGTAATGAGCAGTACTTC. It codes for CAWSASNEQYF.

The genes are TRBV19 and TRBJ2-1, with D perhaps matching TRBD2 (6 bases). This CDR3 is 15 amino acids long. The V gene lost 5 bases and the J gene lost 4 bases, with 15 bases spanning the gap. The V gene's germline CDR1 is LNHDA and CDR2 SQIVND (reference sequence). CDR3: CASSFRLGSYNEQFF. CDR3 coding DNA: TGTGCCAGTAGTTTCCGACTAGGCTCATACAATGAGCAGTTCTTC.

The J gene is TRBJ1-4, the V gene TRBV30, with TRBD1 matching over 8 bases. The germline CDR1 and CDR2 sequences are GTSNPN and SVGIG (reference sequence). Trimming cost V 3 bases and J 7 bases; bases outside gene matches: 4. The CDR3 has 13 residues. In nucleotides, the CDR3 is TGTGCCTGGAGCCGGGACAGGCCTGAAAAACTGTTTTTT. This encodes CAWSRDRPEKLFF.

This chain links TRBV21-1 with TRBJ1-5; the D call of TRBD1 is as the table states it, not checked on the DNA. TRBV21-1 is a documented pseudogene. CDR3 length: 17 amino acids. The CDR3: CASFESGQGAIRQPQHF. CDR3 nucleotide sequence: TGTGCCAGCTTTGAGTCCGGACAGGGGGCTATTAGGCAGCCCCAGCATTTT.

The CDR3 nucleotides are TGTGCCAGCAGCACTTCGACAGGGGGATTTAGTGGCTACACCTTC. Translation gives CASSTSTGGFSGYTF. The chain recombines TRBV7-8 with TRBJ1-2; 9 bases match TRBD1. The J segment lost 7 bases and the V segment lost 5 bases, leaving 11 bases of the junction unmatched. The CDR3 extends over 15 amino acids. Germline assignment: CDR1 SGHVS and CDR2 FQNEAQ.

V is TRBV19 and J is TRBJ1-5; 7 nucleotides match TRBD1. Germline trimming cut 6 bases from V and 5 bases from J; bases unmatched to any gene: 10. There are 15 residues in the CDR3. Germline V lookup: CDR1 LNHDA, CDR2 SQIVND (reference sequence). The CDR3 DNA reads as TGTGCCAGTAGGCCGCCGGGACAGCGAGATCAGCCCCAGCATTTT. As protein: CASRPPGQRDQPQHF.

V and J are TRBV27 and TRBJ2-7; 11 bases are shared with TRBD1. The CDR3 runs 15 residues. CDR1 is MNHEY and CDR2 is SMNVEV in the germline V gene (reference sequence). The V and J ends lost 3 bases and 0 bases, in that order; junction bases with no gene match: 1. CDR3 nucleotide sequence: TGTGCCAGCAGTTTGGGACAGGGGGTCTCCTACGAGCAGTACTTC. Translation: CASSLGQGVSYEQYF.

The rearrangement uses TRBV4-3 and TRBJ2-1; weak D call: TRBD1 (5 bases). Germline V CDR1 and CDR2: LGHNA, YSLEER. The CDR3 covers 15 residues. V gave up 9 bases and J gave up 2 bases, with 17 bases separating them. The CDR3, as DNA: TGCGCCAGTAGGCCGGGTCAGGGCCCCTACAATGAGCAGTTCTTC. It is translated as CASRPGQGPYNEQFF.

The chain recombines TRBV5-5 with TRBJ2-2, with 8 bases identical to TRBD1. Germline CDR1 SGHKS, CDR2 YYEKEE (reference sequence). The CDR3 contains 16 residues. Trimming cost V 2 bases and J 5 bases; bases outside gene matches: 8. The CDR3 reads CASSFFGTGRTGELFF. The CDR3 DNA reads as TGTGCCAGCAGCTTTTTCGGGACAGGTCGAACCGGGGAGCTGTTTTTT.

The CDR3 reads CASSTQTSGYSYEQYF. CDR3 in DNA: TGTGCCAGCAGCACGCAGACTAGCGGATATTCCTACGAGCAGTACTTC. The chain joins TRBV28 to TRBJ2-7, with 9 bases aligning to TRBD2. Germline V lookup: CDR1 MDHEN, CDR2 SYDVKM. Losses at the gene ends were 6 bases for V and 1 base for J; bases not matched to a gene: 10. This CDR3 region has 16 residues.

CDR3 protein: CASSLGRDEQYF. In nucleotides, the CDR3 is TGTGCCAGCAGCCTCGGCAGGGACGAGCAGTACTTC. The genes are TRBV11-2 and TRBJ2-7, with D tentatively TRBD1 (5 bases). The germline gives CDR1 SGHAT, CDR2 FQNNGV. CDR3 length: 12 residues. Trimming took off 5 bases at V and 5 bases at J, with 10 bases between the two ends. Full variable domain (outside the CDR3, taken from reference TRBV11-2 and TRBJ2-7): EAGVAQSPRYKIIEKRQSVAFWCNPISGHATLYWYQQILGQGPKLLIQFQNNGVVDDSQLPKDRFSAERLKGVDSTLKIQPAKLEDSAVYLCASSLGRDEQYFGPGTRLTVT.

The gene calls are TRBV6-1 and TRBJ2-3, with TRBD2 matching over 9 bases. This CDR3 is 17 amino acids long. The germline V gene has CDR1 MNHNS and CDR2 SASEGT. V shed 4 bases and J 4 bases; nucleotides not matched to a gene: 12. For the CDR3, the DNA is TGTGCCAGCAGTGCTCTGGGGGCTAGCGGGATGTCAGATACGCAGTATTTT. Amino acids: CASSALGASGMSDTQYF.

There are a few counts of this clone. J is TRBJ1-6 and V is TRBV7-2; 7 bases fit TRBD1. Germline trimming cut 0 bases from V and 7 bases from J; bases unmatched to any gene: 6. The CDR3 has 16 residues. Germline V lookup: CDR1 SGHTA, CDR2 FQGNSA. CDR3 nucleotides: TGTGCCAGCAGCTTAGCTGGGGCAGGGGGGAATTCACCCCTCCACTTT. Translation gives CASSLAGAGGNSPLHF.

This chain links TRBV7-3 with TRBJ1-5; D not certain. V dropped 11 bases and J dropped 9 bases, with 17 bases sitting between them. The CDR3 loop spans 12 amino acids. Looked up from germline, CDR1 is SGHTA and CDR2 is FQGTGA. CDR3 sequence (DNA): TGTGCCCCCCAGACCCGGAGGGCGCCCCAGCATTTT. Its translation: CAPQTRRAPQHF.

V is TRBV5-1 and J is TRBJ2-2, with D perhaps TRBD1 (5 bases). Germline V gene lookup returns CDR1 SGHRS and CDR2 YFSETQ. Trimming removed 7 bases at V and 5 bases at J, with 15 bases between. This CDR3 is built from 14 residues. The chain's CDR3 is CASSKTDGTGELFF. CDR3 in DNA: TGCGCCAGCTCGAAGACAGACGGAACCGGGGAGCTGTTTTTT.

The chain uses TRBV10-3 and TRBJ2-1, with 8 bases identical to TRBD2. Germline trimming cut 5 bases from V and 5 bases from J; bases unmatched to any gene: 5. This CDR3 region has 14 residues. Per the germline V gene, CDR1 is ENHRY and CDR2 is SYGVKD. CDR3 nucleotides: TGTGCCATCAGTAAAAGCGGGAGAGACAATGAGCAGTTCTTC. It is translated as CAISKSGRDNEQFF.